One and the same sample provided the 5 T cell receptor beta chains below, sequenced in a study of shared clonotypes between healthy human individuals. This table comes from immunoSEQ multiplex PCR, and its TCRdb copy is limited to in-frame clones, with some not included. The repertoire holds more than 2 million clones, with roughly 94% as singletons. Sequencing was performed on naive CD4+ T cells sorted from blood. The subset is: CD45RA+ positively selected. These receptors all come from a man aged 18-30 years in good health.

V is TRBV25-1 and J is TRBJ2-7; D is unresolved. The germline V gene has CDR1 MGHDK and CDR2 SYGVNS. Trimming removed 5 bases at V and 2 bases at J, with 10 bases between. The CDR3 totals 13 residues. The DNA of the CDR3 is TGTGCCAGCAGTCAACTACAAGCCTACGAGCAGTACTTC. Protein: CASSQLQAYEQYF.

This rearrangement joins TRBV28 to TRBJ2-5; D is perhaps TRBD1 (6 bases). CDR3 length equals 14 residues. V was clipped by 6 bases and J by 1 base, with 12 bases between them. CDR1 MDHEN and CDR2 SYDVKM come from the germline V gene. The DNA of the CDR3 is TGTGCCAGCAGCCCGGGACAAAGCCAAGAGACCCAGTACTTC. Translated, it gives CASSPGQSQETQYF. Variable domain in full (rest from reference TRBV28 and TRBJ2-5): DVKVTQSSRYLVKRTGEKVFLECVQDMDHENMFWYRQDPGLGLRLIYFSYDVKMKEKGDIPEGYSVSREKKERFSLILESASTNQTSMYLCASSPGQSQETQYFGPGTRLLVL.

The chain couples TRBV5-3 to TRBJ2-2, with no clear D. TRBV5-3 is sorted into the ORF group, with uncertain function. V lost 4 bases and J lost 7, with 8 bases in between. The CDR3 covers 12 residues. CDR3 loop: CARSLDGGELFF. DNA of the CDR3: TGTGCCAGAAGCCTGGACGGCGGGGAGCTGTTTTTT.

This chain connects TRBV18 to TRBJ2-1; 7 nucleotides align to TRBD2. V lost 6 bases and J lost 7; bases outside the gene matches: 12. CDR3 length: 15 residues. Per germline, CDR1 KGHSH and CDR2 LQKENI. The CDR3 spells CASSSIAGGGNEQFF. CDR3 sequence (DNA): TGTGCCAGCTCGTCGATAGCGGGTGGCGGGAATGAGCAGTTCTTC.

The rearrangement uses TRBV13 and TRBJ2-1, with TRBD2 matching 7 bases. This CDR3 has 16 residues. V trimming: 5 bases; J trimming: 9 bases; junction bases outside the gene matches: 16. Germline V gene lookup returns CDR1 PRHDT and CDR2 FYEKMQ (reference sequence). The CDR3: CASSLAEGGGSVEQFF. The DNA of the CDR3 is TGTGCCAGCAGCCTCGCGGAGGGCGGGGGATCCGTTGAGCAGTTCTTC.